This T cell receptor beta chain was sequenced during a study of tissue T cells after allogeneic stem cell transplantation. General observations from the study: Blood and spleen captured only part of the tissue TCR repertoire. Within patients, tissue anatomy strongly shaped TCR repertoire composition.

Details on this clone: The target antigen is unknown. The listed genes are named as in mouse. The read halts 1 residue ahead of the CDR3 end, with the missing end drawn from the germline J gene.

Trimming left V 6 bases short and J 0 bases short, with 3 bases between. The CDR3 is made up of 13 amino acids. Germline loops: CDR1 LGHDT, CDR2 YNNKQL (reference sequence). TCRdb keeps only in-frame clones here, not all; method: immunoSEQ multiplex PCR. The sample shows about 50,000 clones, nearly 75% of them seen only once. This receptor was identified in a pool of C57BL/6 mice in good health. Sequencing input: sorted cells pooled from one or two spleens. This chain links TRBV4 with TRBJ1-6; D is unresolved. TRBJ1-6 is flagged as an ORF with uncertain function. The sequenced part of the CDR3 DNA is TGTGCCAGCAGATCTTCCTATAATTCGCCCCTCTAC. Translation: CASRSSYNSPLY. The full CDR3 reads CASRSSYNSPLYF.